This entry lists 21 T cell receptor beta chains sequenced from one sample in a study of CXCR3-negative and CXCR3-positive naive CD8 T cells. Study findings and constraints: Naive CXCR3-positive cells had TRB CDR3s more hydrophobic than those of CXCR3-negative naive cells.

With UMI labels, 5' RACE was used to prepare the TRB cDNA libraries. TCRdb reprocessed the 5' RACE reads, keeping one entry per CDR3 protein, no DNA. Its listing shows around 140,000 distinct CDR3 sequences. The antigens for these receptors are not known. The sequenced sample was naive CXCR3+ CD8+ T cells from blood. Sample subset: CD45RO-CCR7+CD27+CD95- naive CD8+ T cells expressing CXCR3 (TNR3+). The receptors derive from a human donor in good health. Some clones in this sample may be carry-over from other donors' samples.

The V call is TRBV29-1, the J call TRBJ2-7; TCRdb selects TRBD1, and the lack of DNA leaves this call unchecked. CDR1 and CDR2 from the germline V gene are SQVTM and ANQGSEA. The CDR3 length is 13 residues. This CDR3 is CSVGGGATYEQYF.

CDR3 protein: CASSSASNNEQFF. The genes are TRBV7-2 and TRBJ2-1. From germline, CDR1 is SGHTA and CDR2 FQGNSA. There are 13 residues in the CDR3.

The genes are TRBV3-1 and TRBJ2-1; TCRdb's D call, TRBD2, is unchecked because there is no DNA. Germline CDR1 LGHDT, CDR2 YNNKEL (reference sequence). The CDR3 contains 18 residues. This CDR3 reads CASSQGPGTSGKYNEQFF.

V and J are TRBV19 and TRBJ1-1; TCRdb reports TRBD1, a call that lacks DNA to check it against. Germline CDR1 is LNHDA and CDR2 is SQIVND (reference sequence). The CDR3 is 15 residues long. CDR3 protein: CASSHMTGGLTEAFF.

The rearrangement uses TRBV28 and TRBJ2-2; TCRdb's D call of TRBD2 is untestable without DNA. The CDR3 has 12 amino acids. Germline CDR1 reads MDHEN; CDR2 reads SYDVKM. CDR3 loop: CASSWGAGELFF.

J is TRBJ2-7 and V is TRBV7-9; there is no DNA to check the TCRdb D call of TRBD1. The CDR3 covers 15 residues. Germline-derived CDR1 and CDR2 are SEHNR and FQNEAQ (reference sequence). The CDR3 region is CASSSQQGASDEQYF.

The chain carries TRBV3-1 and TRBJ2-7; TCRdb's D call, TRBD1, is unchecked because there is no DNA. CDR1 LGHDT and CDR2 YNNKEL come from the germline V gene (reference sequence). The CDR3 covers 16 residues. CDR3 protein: CASSQRDSVSLYEQYF.

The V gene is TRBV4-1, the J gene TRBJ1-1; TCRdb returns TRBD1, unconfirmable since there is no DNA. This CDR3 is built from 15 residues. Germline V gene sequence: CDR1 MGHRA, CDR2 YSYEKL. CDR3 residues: CASSQGDRRRPEAFF.

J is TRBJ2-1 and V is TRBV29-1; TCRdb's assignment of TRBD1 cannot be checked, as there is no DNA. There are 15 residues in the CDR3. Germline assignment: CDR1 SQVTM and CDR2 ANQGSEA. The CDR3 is CSVEVGGFTYNEQFF.

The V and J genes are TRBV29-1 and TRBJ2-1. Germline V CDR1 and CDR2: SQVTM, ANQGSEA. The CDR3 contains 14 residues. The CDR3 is CSVVGTLSYNEQFF.

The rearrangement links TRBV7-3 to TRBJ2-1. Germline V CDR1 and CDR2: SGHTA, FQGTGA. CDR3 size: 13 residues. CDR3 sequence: CASRRDLYNEQFF. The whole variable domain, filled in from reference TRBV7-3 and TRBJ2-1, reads GAGVSQTPSNKVTEKGKYVELRCDPISGHTALYWYRQSLGQGPEFLIYFQGTGAADDSGLPNDRFFAVRPEGSVSTLKIQRTERGDSAVYLCASRRDLYNEQFFGPGTRLTVL.

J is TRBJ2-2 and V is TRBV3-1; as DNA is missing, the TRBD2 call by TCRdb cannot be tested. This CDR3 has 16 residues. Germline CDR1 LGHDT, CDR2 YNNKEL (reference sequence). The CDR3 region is CASSGLSGRYTGELFF.

The CDR3 sequence is CSVEDESGDSLRTEAFF. V gene TRBV29-1 combines with J gene TRBJ1-1; the D call of TRBD1 rests on TCRdb alone, since no DNA is present to check it. The CDR3 extends over 17 amino acids. Germline CDR1 and CDR2: SQVTM and ANQGSEA.

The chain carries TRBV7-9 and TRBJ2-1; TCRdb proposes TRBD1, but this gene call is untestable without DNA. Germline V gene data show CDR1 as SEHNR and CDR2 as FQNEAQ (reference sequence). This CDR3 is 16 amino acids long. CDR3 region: CASSLEGVRIVNEQFF.

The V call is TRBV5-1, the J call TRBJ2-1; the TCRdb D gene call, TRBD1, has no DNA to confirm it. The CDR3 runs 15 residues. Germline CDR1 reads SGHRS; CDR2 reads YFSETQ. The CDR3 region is CASSLSDRDYNEQFF. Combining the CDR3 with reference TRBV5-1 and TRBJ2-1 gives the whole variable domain KAGVTQTPRYLIKTRGQQVTLSCSPISGHRSVSWYQQTPGQGLQFLFEYFSETQRNKGNFPGRFSGRQFSNSRSEMNVSTLELGDSALYLCASSLSDRDYNEQFFGPGTRLTVL.

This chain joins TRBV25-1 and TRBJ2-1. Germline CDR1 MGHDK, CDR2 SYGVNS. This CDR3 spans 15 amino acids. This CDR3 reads CASITAICSYNEQFF.

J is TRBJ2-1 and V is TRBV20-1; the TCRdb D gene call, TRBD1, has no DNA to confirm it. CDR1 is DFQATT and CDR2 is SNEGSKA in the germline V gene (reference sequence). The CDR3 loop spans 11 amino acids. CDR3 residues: CSAQGINEQFF.

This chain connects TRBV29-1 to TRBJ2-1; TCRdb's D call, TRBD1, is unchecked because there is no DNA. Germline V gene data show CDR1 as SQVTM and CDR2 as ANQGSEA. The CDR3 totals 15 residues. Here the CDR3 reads CSVEEPGGPYNEQFF.

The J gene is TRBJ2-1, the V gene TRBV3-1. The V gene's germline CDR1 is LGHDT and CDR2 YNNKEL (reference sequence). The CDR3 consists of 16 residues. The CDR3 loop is CASSQGKRVGYNEQFF.

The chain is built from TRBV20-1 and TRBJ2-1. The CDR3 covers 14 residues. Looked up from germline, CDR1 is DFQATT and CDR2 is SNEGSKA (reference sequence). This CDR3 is CSARDRGAYNEQFF.

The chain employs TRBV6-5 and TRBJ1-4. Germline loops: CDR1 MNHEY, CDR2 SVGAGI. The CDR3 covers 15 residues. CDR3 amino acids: CASSYSILQNEKLFF.